A single sample gave rise to the 11 T cell receptor beta chains below, sequenced in a study of cytomegalovirus exposure and HLA in healthy donors. PCR employed 60 Vbeta and 13 Jbeta primers. The protocol was immunoSEQ multiplex PCR, while the TCRdb copy is restricted to in-frame clones and leaves out a portion. The table lists 90,000 to 120,000 clones, roughly 72% of them singletons. The sequenced sample consisted of PBMCs. These receptors were obtained from a young man in good health and CMV-seronegative.

This chain links TRBV27 with TRBJ1-2; 12 positions match TRBD1. The length of the CDR3 is 16 residues. Germline CDR1 MNHEY, CDR2 SMNVEV (reference sequence). V lost 4 bases and J lost 4; bases outside the gene matches: 7. The CDR3 sequence: CASSSGTGGAGYGYTF. The CDR3 coding sequence is TGTGCCAGCAGTTCAGGGACAGGGGGCGCAGGCTATGGCTACACCTTC.

This clone has just one count. J is TRBJ2-7 and V is TRBV19; TRBD1 aligns across 9 bases. V gave up 7 bases and J gave up 0 bases; unmatched junction bases: 7. Germline CDR1 LNHDA, CDR2 SQIVND (reference sequence). The CDR3 is 15 amino acids. The CDR3 region has the DNA TGTGCCAGTAAAGACCGGGACAGGGCCTCCTACGAGCAGTACTTC. Its protein product is CASKDRDRASYEQYF.

The chain joins TRBV7-8 to TRBJ1-2, with 7 positions matching TRBD1. After removal of 6 bases from V and 5 bases from J, the junction contained 9 bases not matched to a gene. Per the germline V gene, CDR1 is SGHVS and CDR2 is FQNEAQ. This CDR3 is built from 14 residues. CDR3 residues: CASSPGQRGYGYTF. In DNA form, the CDR3 reads TGTGCCAGCAGTCCGGGACAGAGAGGTTATGGCTACACCTTC. Together with reference TRBV7-8 and TRBJ1-2, the CDR3 gives the full variable domain: GAGVSQSPRYKVAKRGQDVALRCDPISGHVSLFWYQQALGQGPEFLTYFQNEAQLDKSGLPSDRFFAERPEGSVSTLKIQRTQQEDSAVYLCASSPGQRGYGYTFGSGTRLTVV.

The gene calls are TRBV5-1 and TRBJ2-7; a weak D match, TRBD2 (7 bases). Per the germline V gene, CDR1 is SGHRS and CDR2 is YFSETQ. There are 14 residues in the CDR3. The germline V and J ends were trimmed by 4 bases and 3 bases, with 14 bases remaining between them. The chain's CDR3 is CASSPSGGNYEQYF. CDR3 nucleotides: TGCGCCAGCAGCCCCTCGGGGGGCAACTACGAGCAGTACTTC.

This clone was seen only a few times. One junction end does not reproduce the germline sequence, and a read error may be involved. V gene TRBV6-5 combines with J gene TRBJ2-3; D perhaps matches TRBD2 (5 bases). The germline gives CDR1 MNHEY, CDR2 SVGAGI. The CDR3 totals 13 residues. In nucleotides, the CDR3 is TGTGCCAGTCCCTTGCCGGGGTACAGATACGCAGTATTT. It is translated as CASPLPGYRYAVF.

This clone has more than one count but fewer than ten. J is TRBJ1-5 and V is TRBV5-8; D gene unclear. CDR1 and CDR2 (germline): SGHTS, YDEGEE. Trimming pared 1 base from V and 2 bases from J, leaving 19 bases between. The CDR3 extends over 18 amino acids. The CDR3 DNA is TGTGCCAGCAGCTTGCCCGCCGAGGGTCCTTTTGGCAATCAGCCCCAGCATTTT. Protein product: CASSLPAEGPFGNQPQHF.

Remarks on this clone: Additional DNA sequences in this sample encode the identical CDR3. The chain employs TRBV6-1 and TRBJ2-3, with D perhaps matching TRBD2 (5 bases). V gave up 7 bases and J gave up 0 bases, with 11 bases separating them. The CDR3 is made up of 14 amino acids. Germline values: CDR1 MNHNS, CDR2 SASEGT. CDR3 sequence (DNA): TGTGCCAGCAAGGCTTCGGGAAGCACAGATACGCAGTATTTT. It codes for CASKASGSTDTQYF.

The rearrangement uses TRBV29-1 and TRBJ2-7, with 7 bases fitting TRBD1. Germline CDR1 SQVTM, CDR2 ANQGSEA. The CDR3 consists of 11 residues. With 8 bases clipped from V and 5 bases from J, the junction kept 6 bases outside the gene matches. The CDR3 sequence is CSTRDSHEQYF. The CDR3 DNA follows: TGCAGCACCCGGGACAGTCACGAGCAGTACTTC.

Only one count was recorded for this clone. The chain links TRBV2 to TRBJ2-7, with D maybe TRBD2 (5 bases). Germline V gene sequence: CDR1 SNHLY, CDR2 FYNNEI. The CDR3 extends over 14 amino acids. V shed 1 base and J shed 0 bases, with 7 bases lying between them. The CDR3 nucleotides read TGTGCCAGCAGTGAAGTTGACTACTCCTACGAGCAGTACTTC. Translating it yields CASSEVDYSYEQYF.

The J gene is TRBJ1-1, the V gene TRBV7-8; D not certain. V dropped 0 bases and J dropped 6 bases, with 8 bases sitting between them. CDR1 SGHVS and CDR2 FQNEAQ come from the germline V gene. The CDR3 has 13 residues. CDR3 nucleotide sequence: TGTGCCAGCAGCTTAGCTCCCGTAGCTGAAGCTTTCTTT. Residues: CASSLAPVAEAFF.

In DNA, the CDR3 is TGTGCCAGCAGCGTACGGCAGGCCCTTGGCAATGAGCAGTTCTTC. Translating it yields CASSVRQALGNEQFF. The chain links TRBV9 to TRBJ2-1; D is ambiguous. Germline-derived CDR1 and CDR2 are SGDLS and YYNGEE. The CDR3 spans 15 residues. Trimming took off 1 base at V and 6 bases at J, with 14 bases between the two ends.